The entry below describes one T cell receptor beta chain. The data were obtained in a study of T cell responses to AZD1222 COVID-19 vaccine. The overall study: Pooled in the analysis were second doses at about 4 or about 12 weeks.

Germline V gives CDR1 SQVTM, CDR2 ANQGSEA. V lost 4 bases and J lost 4, with 8 bases in between. This CDR3 has 11 residues. Method: immunoSEQ multiplex PCR; TCRdb's copy keeps in-frame clones and lacks some. The data contain 65,000 to 90,000 clones, about 87% of them singletons. V and J are TRBV29-1 and TRBJ2-7; the D is unclear. The sequence was obtained from an adult in good health. The material sequenced was peripheral blood, taken on day 0 of AZD1222 vaccination. This CDR3 is CSVAVGYEQYF. DNA for the CDR3: TGCAGCGTTGCAGTCGGGTACGAGCAGTACTTC.